Listed below are T cell receptor beta chains from one sample, sequenced in a study of vaccination and CD4 T cells after COVID-19. These TCRs are of unknown antigen specificity. Each CDR3 protein is one row after TCRdb ran MiXCR on the PCR reads. Found here are about 13,000 distinct CDR3 sequences, around 48% of them singletons; the top ten hold 10% to 15%. Sequencing used CD4+ T cells from blood, cultured in vitro. These receptors all stem from a human donor who had recovered from COVID-19. Each CDR3 is given with its conserved first and last residue. The D gene is left open where the match is weak.

v_call: TRBV7-7
d_call: NA
j_call: TRBJ2-5
cdr3_aa: CASSLDRRETQYF

v_call: TRBV6-1
d_call: NA
j_call: TRBJ2-3
cdr3_aa: CASSELLRTDTQYF

v_call: TRBV6-1
d_call: NA
j_call: TRBJ1-3
cdr3_aa: CACRGSGNTIYF

v_call: TRBV5-4
d_call: NA
j_call: TRBJ2-2
cdr3_aa: CASSSLTGFSTNTGELFF

v_call: TRBV6-1
d_call: NA
j_call: TRBJ1-3
cdr3_aa: CASREGGSSGNTIYF

v_call: TRBV12-5
d_call: NA
j_call: TRBJ1-5
cdr3_aa: CASGSGLDRTQPQHF

v_call: TRBV7-2
d_call: TRBD1
j_call: TRBJ1-2
cdr3_aa: CASSLEGRGLYGYTF

v_call: TRBV12-3/TRBV12-4
d_call: NA
j_call: TRBJ2-7
cdr3_aa: CASSFWGASYEQYF

v_call: TRBV27
d_call: NA
j_call: TRBJ1-1
cdr3_aa: CASSPISDRNTEAFF

v_call: TRBV7-8
d_call: TRBD2
j_call: TRBJ2-5
cdr3_aa: CASSSGTSGGAVKIRGTQYF

v_call: TRBV20-1
d_call: TRBD1
j_call: TRBJ1-6
cdr3_aa: CSARVSDREGSPLHF

v_call: TRBV24-1
d_call: NA
j_call: TRBJ2-3
cdr3_aa: CATADSFTDTQYF

v_call: TRBV2
d_call: NA
j_call: TRBJ1-5
cdr3_aa: CASSEQGPTTPNQPQHF

v_call: TRBV7-8
d_call: TRBD1
j_call: TRBJ2-2
cdr3_aa: CASSLRTGGNSGELFF

v_call: TRBV5-5
d_call: NA
j_call: TRBJ1-2
cdr3_aa: CASSPDLGGGRFSYTF

v_call: TRBV19
d_call: NA
j_call: TRBJ1-3
cdr3_aa: CASSLGLRSGNTIYF

v_call: TRBV5-4
d_call: NA
j_call: TRBJ1-1
cdr3_aa: CASSLAGPGNTEAFF

v_call: TRBV5-4
d_call: TRBD1
j_call: TRBJ1-2
cdr3_aa: CASSGTGGTNYGYTF

v_call: TRBV12-3/TRBV12-4
d_call: NA
j_call: TRBJ1-2
cdr3_aa: CASSLAGGAGTGYGYTF

v_call: TRBV6-1
d_call: TRBD1
j_call: TRBJ1-2
cdr3_aa: CASRPGQGRRSESHRLSNYGYTF

v_call: TRBV5-1
d_call: NA
j_call: TRBJ2-2
cdr3_aa: CASSSIQGTGELFF

v_call: TRBV11-3
d_call: NA
j_call: TRBJ2-7
cdr3_aa: CASSQWDTAYEQYF

v_call: TRBV7-9
d_call: TRBD1
j_call: TRBJ2-3
cdr3_aa: CASSRQGDTQYF

v_call: TRBV20-1
d_call: NA
j_call: TRBJ2-7
cdr3_aa: CSAARDVSYEQYF

v_call: TRBV24-1
d_call: TRBD2
j_call: TRBJ2-2
cdr3_aa: CATSDSGRRTGELFF

v_call: TRBV7-6
d_call: TRBD1
j_call: TRBJ1-3
cdr3_aa: CASSPDRGQGNTIYF